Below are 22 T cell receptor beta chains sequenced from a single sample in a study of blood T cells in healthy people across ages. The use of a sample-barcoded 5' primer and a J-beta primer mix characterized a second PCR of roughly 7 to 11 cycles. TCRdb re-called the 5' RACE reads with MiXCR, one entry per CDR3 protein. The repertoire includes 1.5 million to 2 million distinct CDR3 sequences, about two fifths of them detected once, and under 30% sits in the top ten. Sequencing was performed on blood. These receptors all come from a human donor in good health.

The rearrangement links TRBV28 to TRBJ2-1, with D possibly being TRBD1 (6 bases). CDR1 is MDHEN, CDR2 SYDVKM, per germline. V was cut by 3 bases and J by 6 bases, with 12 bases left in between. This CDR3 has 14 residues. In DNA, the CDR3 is TGTGCCAGCAGTTTCTTTCAGGGGTCCAATGAGCAGTTCTTC. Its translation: CASSFFQGSNEQFF.

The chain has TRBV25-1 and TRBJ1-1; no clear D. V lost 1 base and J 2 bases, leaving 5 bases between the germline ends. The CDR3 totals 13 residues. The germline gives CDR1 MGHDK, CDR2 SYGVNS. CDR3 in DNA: TGTGCCAGCAGTGAATGGGCCAACACTGAAGCTTTCTTT. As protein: CASSEWANTEAFF.

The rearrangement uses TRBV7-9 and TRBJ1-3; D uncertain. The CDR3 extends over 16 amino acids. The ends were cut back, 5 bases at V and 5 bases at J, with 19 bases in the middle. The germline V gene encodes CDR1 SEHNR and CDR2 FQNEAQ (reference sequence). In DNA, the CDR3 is TGTGCCAGCAGCCAGTTACGTTGGCAGTCACGAAACACCATATATTTT. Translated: CASSQLRWQSRNTIYF.

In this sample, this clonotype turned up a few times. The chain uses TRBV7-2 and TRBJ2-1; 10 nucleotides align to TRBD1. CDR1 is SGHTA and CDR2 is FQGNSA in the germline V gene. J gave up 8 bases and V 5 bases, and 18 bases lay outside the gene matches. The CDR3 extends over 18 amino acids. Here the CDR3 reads CASSGGRFWGQGQDEQFF. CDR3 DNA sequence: TGTGCCAGCAGCGGAGGGAGATTTTGGGGACAGGGGCAGGATGAGCAGTTCTTC.

The CDR3 loop is CASSVGTSSETQYF. Written as DNA, the CDR3 is TGTGCCAGCAGCGTCGGGACTAGTTCCGAGACCCAGTACTTC. The rearrangement uses TRBV9 and TRBJ2-5; 8 bases fit TRBD2. Unmatched junction bases numbered 5, after V lost 2 bases and J lost 5 bases. The CDR3 contains 14 residues. Germline V gives CDR1 SGDLS, CDR2 YYNGEE.

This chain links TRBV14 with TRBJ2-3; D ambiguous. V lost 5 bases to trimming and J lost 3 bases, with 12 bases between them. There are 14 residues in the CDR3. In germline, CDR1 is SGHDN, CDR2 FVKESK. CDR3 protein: CASSSVWGTDTQYF. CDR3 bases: TGTGCCAGCAGCAGTGTCTGGGGTACAGATACGCAGTATTTT.

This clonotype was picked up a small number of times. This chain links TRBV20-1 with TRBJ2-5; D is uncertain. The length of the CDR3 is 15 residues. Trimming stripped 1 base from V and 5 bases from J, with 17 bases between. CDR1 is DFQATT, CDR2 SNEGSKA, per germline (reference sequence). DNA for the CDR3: TGCAGTGCTAGAGTATATAACACTGCCAGGGAGACCCAGTACTTC. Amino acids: CSARVYNTARETQYF.

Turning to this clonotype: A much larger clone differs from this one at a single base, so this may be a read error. The chain's CDR3 is CASSGYRDQPQHF. The CDR3 nucleotides read TGTGCCAGCAGTGGGTACAGAGATCAGCCCCAGCATTTT. The chain employs TRBV6-1 and TRBJ1-5; no firm D call. Germline lookup yields CDR1 MNHNS and CDR2 SASEGT. V lost 4 bases and J 5 bases, leaving 9 bases between the germline ends. This CDR3 is built from 13 residues.

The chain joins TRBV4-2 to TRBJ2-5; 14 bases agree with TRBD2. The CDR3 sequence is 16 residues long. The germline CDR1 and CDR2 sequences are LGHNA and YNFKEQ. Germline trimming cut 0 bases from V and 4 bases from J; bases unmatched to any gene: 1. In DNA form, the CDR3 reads TGTGCCAGCAGCCAAGAGACTAGCGGGGGGGCAGAGACCCAGTACTTC. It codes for CASSQETSGGAETQYF.

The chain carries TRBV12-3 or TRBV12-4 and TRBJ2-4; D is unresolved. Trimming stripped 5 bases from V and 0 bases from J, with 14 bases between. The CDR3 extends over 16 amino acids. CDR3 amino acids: CASSLPLGIAKNIQYF. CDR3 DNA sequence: TGTGCCAGCAGTCTACCGTTGGGGATAGCCAAAAACATTCAGTACTTC.

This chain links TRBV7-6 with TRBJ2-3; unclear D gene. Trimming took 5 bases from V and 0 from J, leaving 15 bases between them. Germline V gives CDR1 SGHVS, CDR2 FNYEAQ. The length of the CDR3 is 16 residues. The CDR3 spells CASSPSATSSTDTQYF. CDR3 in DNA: TGTGCCAGCAGCCCGTCAGCGACTTCTAGCACAGATACGCAGTATTTT.

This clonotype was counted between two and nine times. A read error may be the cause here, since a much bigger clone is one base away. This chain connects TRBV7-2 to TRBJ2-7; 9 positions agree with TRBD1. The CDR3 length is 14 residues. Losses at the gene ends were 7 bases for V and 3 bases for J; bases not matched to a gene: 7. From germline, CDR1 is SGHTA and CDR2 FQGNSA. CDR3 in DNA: TGTGCCAGCAACCTCCTGGGACAGGGCTACGAGCAGTACTTC. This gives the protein CASNLLGQGYEQYF.

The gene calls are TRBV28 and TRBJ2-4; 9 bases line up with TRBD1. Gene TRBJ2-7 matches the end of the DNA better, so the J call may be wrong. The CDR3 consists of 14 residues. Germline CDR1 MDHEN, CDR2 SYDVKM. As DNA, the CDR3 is TGTGCCAGCATGCGGACAGGGGATTACTACGAGCAGTACTTC. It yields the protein CASMRTGDYYEQYF.

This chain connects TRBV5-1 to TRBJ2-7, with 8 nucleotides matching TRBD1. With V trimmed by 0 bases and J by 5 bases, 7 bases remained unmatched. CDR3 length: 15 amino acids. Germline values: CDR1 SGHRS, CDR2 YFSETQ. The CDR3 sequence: CASSLVGQGGNEQYF. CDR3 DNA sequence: TGCGCCAGCAGCTTGGTCGGACAGGGCGGGAACGAGCAGTACTTC.

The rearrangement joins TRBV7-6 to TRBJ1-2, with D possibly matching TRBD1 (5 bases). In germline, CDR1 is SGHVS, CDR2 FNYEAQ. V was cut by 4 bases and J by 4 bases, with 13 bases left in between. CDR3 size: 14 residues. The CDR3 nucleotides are TGTGCCAGCAGCTGGGGAGGGGCAGGCTATGGCTACACCTTC. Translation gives CASSWGGAGYGYTF.

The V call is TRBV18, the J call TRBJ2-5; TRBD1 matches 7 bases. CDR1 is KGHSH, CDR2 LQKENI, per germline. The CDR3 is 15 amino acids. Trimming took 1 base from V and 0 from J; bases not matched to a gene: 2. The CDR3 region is CASSPLTGNQETQYF. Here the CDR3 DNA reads TGTGCCAGCTCACCACTGACAGGGAACCAAGAGACCCAGTACTTC.

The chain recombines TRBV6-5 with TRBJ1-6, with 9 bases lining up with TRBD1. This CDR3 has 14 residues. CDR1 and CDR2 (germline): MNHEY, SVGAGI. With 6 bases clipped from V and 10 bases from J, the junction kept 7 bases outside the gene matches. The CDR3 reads CASSSTGGRSPLHF. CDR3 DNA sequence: TGTGCCAGCAGCTCGACAGGGGGGAGATCACCCCTCCACTTT.

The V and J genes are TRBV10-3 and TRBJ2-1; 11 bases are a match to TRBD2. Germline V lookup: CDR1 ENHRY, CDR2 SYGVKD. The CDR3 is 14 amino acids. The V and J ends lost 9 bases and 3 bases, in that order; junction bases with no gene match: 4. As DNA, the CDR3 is TGTGCCATTGCTGGGACTAGCGGCTACAATGAGCAGTTCTTC. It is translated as CAIAGTSGYNEQFF.

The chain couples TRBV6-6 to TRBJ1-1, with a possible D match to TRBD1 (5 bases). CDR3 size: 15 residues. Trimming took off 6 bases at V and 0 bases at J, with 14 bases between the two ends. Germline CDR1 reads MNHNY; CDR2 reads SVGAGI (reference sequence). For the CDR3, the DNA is TGTGCCAGCAGAAGGGCAGGGTCGCTGAACACTGAAGCTTTCTTT. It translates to CASRRAGSLNTEAFF.

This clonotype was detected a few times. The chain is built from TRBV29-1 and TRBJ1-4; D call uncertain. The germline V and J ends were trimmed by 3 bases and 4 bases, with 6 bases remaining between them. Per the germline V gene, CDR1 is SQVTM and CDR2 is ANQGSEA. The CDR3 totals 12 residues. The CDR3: CSVEGHNEKLFF. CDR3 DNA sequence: TGCAGCGTTGAGGGCCATAATGAAAAACTGTTTTTT.

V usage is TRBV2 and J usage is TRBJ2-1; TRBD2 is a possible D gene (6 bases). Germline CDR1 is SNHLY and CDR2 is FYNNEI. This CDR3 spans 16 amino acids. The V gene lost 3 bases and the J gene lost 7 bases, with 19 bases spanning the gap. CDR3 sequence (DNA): TGTGCCAGCAGTGATTTACTGGGGGACTCACGGAATGAGCAGTTCTTC. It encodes CASSDLLGDSRNEQFF.

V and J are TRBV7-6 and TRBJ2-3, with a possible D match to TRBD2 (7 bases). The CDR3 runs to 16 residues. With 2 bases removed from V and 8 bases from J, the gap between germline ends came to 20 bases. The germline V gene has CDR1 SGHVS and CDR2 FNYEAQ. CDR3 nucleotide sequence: TGTGCCAGCAGCTTACCCATGGGGGGGCCTGGAGCTACGCAGTATTTT. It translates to CASSLPMGGPGATQYF.